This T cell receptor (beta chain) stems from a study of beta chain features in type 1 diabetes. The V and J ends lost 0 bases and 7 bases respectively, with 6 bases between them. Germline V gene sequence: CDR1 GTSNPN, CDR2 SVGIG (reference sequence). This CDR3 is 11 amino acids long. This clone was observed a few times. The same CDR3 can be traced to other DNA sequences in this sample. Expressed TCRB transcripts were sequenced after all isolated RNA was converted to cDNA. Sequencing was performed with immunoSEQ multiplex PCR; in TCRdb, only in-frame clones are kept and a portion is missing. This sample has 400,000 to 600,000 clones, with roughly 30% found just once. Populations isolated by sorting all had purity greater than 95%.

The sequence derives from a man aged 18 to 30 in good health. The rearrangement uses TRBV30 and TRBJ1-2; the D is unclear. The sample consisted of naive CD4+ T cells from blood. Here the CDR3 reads CAWSVRSGYTF. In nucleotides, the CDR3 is TGTGCCTGGAGTGTCAGGTCTGGCTACACCTTC.